The source of this T cell receptor (beta chain) is a study of T-cell memory formation after mild COVID-19. TCRdb re-called the 5' RACE reads through MiXCR, storing one row per CDR3 protein. This table holds about 260,000 distinct CDR3 sequences, approximately 16% found once. This clonotype was seen only a few times. J was trimmed by 1 base and V by 5 bases; bases with no gene match: 14. CDR1 is MNHEY and CDR2 is SMNVEV in the germline V gene (reference sequence). This CDR3 is 20 amino acids long. The material sequenced was PBMCs or a T cell subset sorted from them (not recorded which). The sequence came from a man aged 18 to 30 who had mild COVID-19 (a few samples of this study predate the infection). Cell type and time point are not known. V is TRBV27 and J is TRBJ2-5, with 15 bases identical to TRBD2. DNA of the CDR3: TGTGCCAGCAGTCCGCGTGGGACTAGCGGGGGGCGGCTCTTCCAAGAGACCCAGTACTTC. Translation: CASSPRGTSGGRLFQETQYF.